Each of the 7 T cell receptor beta chains below was sequenced from the same sample in a study of shared clonotypes between healthy human individuals. This table comes from immunoSEQ multiplex PCR, and its TCRdb copy is limited to in-frame clones, with some not included. The sample records roughly 530,000 clones, almost 97% being singletons. Sequenced material: naive CD4+ T cells sorted from blood. As for subset: CD45RA+ positively selected. These receptors all come from a woman in her twenties or thirties in good health.

The chain links TRBV2 to TRBJ1-5, with D unclear. The CDR3 extends over 15 amino acids. Germline CDR1 and CDR2: SNHLY and FYNNEI. V dropped 0 bases and J dropped 3 bases, with 9 bases sitting between them. The CDR3 loop is CASSEANPYNQPQHF. CDR3 nucleotide sequence: TGTGCCAGCAGTGAAGCAAACCCGTACAATCAGCCCCAGCATTTT.

V gene TRBV4-2 combines with J gene TRBJ2-5, with 7 bases lining up with TRBD2. The J call may be in error: the DNA end matches TRBJ2-7 better. Germline assignment: CDR1 LGHNA and CDR2 YNFKEQ. This CDR3 has 17 amino acids. CDR3 loop: CASSPLYGGRGGYEQYF. The DNA for the CDR3 is TGTGCCAGCAGCCCGCTCTATGGCGGGAGAGGAGGCTACGAGCAGTACTTC.

This chain joins TRBV28 and TRBJ1-1, with D unclear. Trimming stripped 2 bases from V and 0 bases from J, with 4 bases between. Germline loops: CDR1 MDHEN, CDR2 SYDVKM. The CDR3 runs to 13 residues. The CDR3 DNA is TGTGCCAGCAGTTTAGAGTTGAACACTGAAGCTTTCTTT. Translation: CASSLELNTEAFF.

The chain employs TRBV28 and TRBJ2-3; 16 bases agree with TRBD2. Germline values: CDR1 MDHEN, CDR2 SYDVKM. The CDR3 sequence is 20 residues long. J lost 0 bases, V lost 6 bases, and 12 bases had no gene match. The CDR3 DNA reads TGTGCCAGCAGCCCCGGGACTAGCGGGAGGGCCTCCCCTAGCACAGATACGCAGTATTTT. It translates to CASSPGTSGRASPSTDTQYF.

This clone appeared a single time. The chain couples TRBV18 to TRBJ2-5; D gene ambiguous. The V end lost 0 bases, the J end lost 4 bases, and 9 bases lay between the germline ends. CDR1 and CDR2 from the germline V gene are KGHSH and LQKENI. The CDR3 consists of 14 residues. The CDR3 DNA reads as TGTGCCAGCTCACCACCTTTAATACGAGAGACCCAGTACTTC. Encoded protein: CASSPPLIRETQYF.

The chain links TRBV5-1 to TRBJ2-5; 7 bases fit TRBD2. Trimming took 0 bases from V and 7 from J; bases not matched to a gene: 6. Germline V lookup: CDR1 SGHRS, CDR2 YFSETQ. The CDR3 covers 14 residues. DNA of the CDR3: TGCGCCAGCAGCTTGGATGGCGGGAGTGCGACCCAGTACTTC. It translates to CASSLDGGSATQYF.

The chain joins TRBV19 to TRBJ1-2; 8 bases map to TRBD1. V was pared by 4 bases and J by 2 bases, with 3 bases of the junction left unmatched. This CDR3 has 14 residues. Germline assignment: CDR1 LNHDA and CDR2 SQIVND (reference sequence). The CDR3 loop reads CASSRGTGNYGYTF. CDR3 in DNA: TGTGCCAGTAGTAGAGGGACAGGCAACTATGGCTACACCTTC.